The 23 T cell receptor beta chains reported below all come from one sample, sequenced in a study of cytomegalovirus exposure and HLA in healthy donors. Primers: 60 Vbeta forward and 13 Jbeta reverse. The protocol was immunoSEQ multiplex PCR, while the TCRdb copy is restricted to in-frame clones and leaves out a portion. Of about 130,000 clones in the sample, around 78% were seen once. The sample was PBMCs. The receptor set was obtained from a woman aged 45-59 years in good health and CMV-seronegative.

The chain links TRBV5-4 to TRBJ2-1; 11 bases are shared with TRBD2. The CDR3 length is 16 residues. V gave up 0 bases and J gave up 7 bases; unmatched junction bases: 6. In germline, CDR1 is SGHNT, CDR2 YYREEE (reference sequence). The CDR3 coding sequence is TGTGCCAGCAGCTTGGAAACTAGCGGGAGTGTAAATGAGCAGTTCTTC. This gives the protein CASSLETSGSVNEQFF.

The V gene is TRBV25-1, the J gene TRBJ1-4; D call uncertain. The CDR3 runs 14 residues. Germline V gene data show CDR1 as MGHDK and CDR2 as SYGVNS. Trimming pared 6 bases from V and 4 bases from J, leaving 12 bases between. The CDR3 bases are TGTGCCAGCAGGCCGGGATCGTTTAATGAAAAACTGTTTTTT. Protein product: CASRPGSFNEKLFF. The full variable domain, rest sourced from reference TRBV25-1 and TRBJ1-4, is EADIYQTPRYLVIGTGKKITLECSQTMGHDKMYWYQQDPGMELHLIHYSYGVNSTEKGDLSSESTVSRIRTEHFPLTLESARPSHTSQYLCASRPGSFNEKLFFGSGTQLSVL.

The chain recombines TRBV5-1 with TRBJ1-2; 8 nucleotides line up with TRBD1. From germline, CDR1 is SGHRS and CDR2 YFSETQ. After removal of 4 bases from V and 4 bases from J, the junction contained 3 bases not matched to a gene. This CDR3 has 13 amino acids. CDR3 nucleotide sequence: TGCGCCAGCAGCAATCAGGGGGCCTATGGCTACACCTTC. Encoded protein: CASSNQGAYGYTF.

Concerning this clone: Other DNA variants within this sample encode the same CDR3. The chain is built from TRBV6-5 and TRBJ2-7; maybe TRBD1 (5 bases). With 6 bases removed from V and 3 bases from J, the gap between germline ends came to 12 bases. The germline CDR1 and CDR2 sequences are MNHEY and SVGAGI. This CDR3 comprises 13 residues. CDR3 sequence reads: CASRDRNLYEQYV. The CDR3 DNA reads TGTGCCAGCAGAGACAGAAACCTCTACGAGCAGTACGTC.

The chain carries TRBV7-8 and TRBJ2-7; D is perhaps TRBD1 (6 bases). The germline V and J ends were trimmed by 5 bases and 2 bases, with 10 bases remaining between them. The CDR3 totals 13 residues. Germline V gives CDR1 SGHVS, CDR2 FQNEAQ. CDR3 sequence reads: CASSRTETYEQYF. In DNA, the CDR3 is TGTGCCAGCAGCCGGACAGAGACCTACGAGCAGTACTTC.

The genes are TRBV25-1 and TRBJ2-3; 10 bases are shared with TRBD1. Germline CDR1 and CDR2: MGHDK and SYGVNS. This CDR3 has 17 residues. J was trimmed by 9 bases and V by 6 bases; bases with no gene match: 18. The CDR3 spells CASRPTSGDRGPRTQYF. In nucleotides, the CDR3 is TGTGCCAGCAGACCGACGTCGGGGGACAGGGGACCCCGGACGCAGTATTTT.

This rearrangement joins TRBV7-2 to TRBJ2-1, with TRBD2 identical over 7 bases. The ends lost 3 bases at V and 1 base at J; junction bases unmatched: 3. Germline V gives CDR1 SGHTA, CDR2 FQGNSA. This CDR3 is built from 15 residues. In DNA form, the CDR3 reads TGTGCCAGCAGCTTTAGCGGGTCTTCCTACAATGAGCAGTTCTTC. Its translation: CASSFSGSSYNEQFF.

This clone occurred once. The sample contains more than one DNA sequence encoding this CDR3. The chain links TRBV19 to TRBJ1-5; the D is unclear. V lost 3 bases and J lost 4, with 7 bases in between. The germline V gene encodes CDR1 LNHDA and CDR2 SQIVND (reference sequence). The CDR3 covers 13 residues. CDR3 nucleotide sequence: TGTGCCAGTAGTATGAACAGAAATCAGCCCCAGCATTTT. Its protein product is CASSMNRNQPQHF.

Turning to this clone: The same CDR3 arises from other DNA sequences in this sample as well. This chain uses TRBV28 with TRBJ2-7; 7 bases are shared with TRBD2. The germline V gene encodes CDR1 MDHEN and CDR2 SYDVKM. This CDR3 spans 13 amino acids. V gave up 6 bases and J gave up 3 bases; unmatched junction bases: 5. The DNA for the CDR3 is TGTGCCAGCAGGGGAGGGCCAAGCTACGAGCAGTACTTC. Translating it yields CASRGGPSYEQYF.

The chain employs TRBV19 and TRBJ1-5, with 12 bases lining up with TRBD1. Per germline, CDR1 LNHDA and CDR2 SQIVND (reference sequence). This CDR3 comprises 19 residues. V lost 5 bases, J lost 0 bases, and 11 bases stayed unmatched. CDR3 residues: CASSAQTGTGGHSNQPQHF. The CDR3, as DNA: TGTGCCAGTAGTGCCCAGACCGGGACAGGGGGCCATAGCAATCAGCCCCAGCATTTT.

This clone has a handful of counts. The V and J genes are TRBV6-6 and TRBJ2-4, with 9 bases fitting TRBD1. The CDR3 consists of 14 residues. Germline values: CDR1 MNHNY, CDR2 SVGAGI (reference sequence). The V gene end was trimmed by 2 bases and the J gene end by 9 bases; junction bases not matched to a gene: 5. CDR3 residues: CASSYGTGSSIQYF. The CDR3 nucleotides read TGTGCCAGCAGTTACGGGACAGGGTCTAGCATTCAGTACTTC.

The chain carries TRBV7-2 and TRBJ1-1; TRBD1 is a possible D gene (5 bases). CDR1 and CDR2 from the germline V gene are SGHTA and FQGNSA. V was pared by 7 bases and J by 0 bases, with 15 bases between. This CDR3 region has 15 residues. DNA for the CDR3: TGTGCCAGCACCCTACAGGTGGGCGTGAACACTGAAGCTTTCTTT. Residues: CASTLQVGVNTEAFF. Complete variable domain (other parts from reference TRBV7-2 and TRBJ1-1): GAGVSQSPSNKVTEKGKDVELRCDPISGHTALYWYRQSLGQGLEFLIYFQGNSAPDKSGLPSDRFSAERTGGSVSTLTIQRTQQEDSAVYLCASTLQVGVNTEAFFGQGTRLTVV.

The V and J genes are TRBV27 and TRBJ2-3; 7 nucleotides agree with TRBD2. The CDR3 runs 13 residues. V shed 7 bases and J 6 bases; nucleotides not matched to a gene: 7. Germline V gene data show CDR1 as MNHEY and CDR2 as SMNVEV (reference sequence). This CDR3 is CASKPSGGDTQYF. CDR3 in DNA: TGTGCCAGCAAACCCTCCGGGGGGGATACGCAGTATTTT.

The gene calls are TRBV11-2 and TRBJ2-7; 9 bases line up with TRBD2. V lost 1 base to trimming and J lost 6 bases; unmatched junction nucleotides: 4. Germline values: CDR1 SGHAT, CDR2 FQNNGV. There are 14 residues in the CDR3. CDR3 sequence: CASSLGVSGGEQYF. The CDR3 DNA reads as TGTGCCAGCAGCTTAGGTGTTAGCGGGGGCGAGCAGTACTTC.

The chain uses TRBV14 and TRBJ2-1; 8 nucleotides line up with TRBD2. Germline CDR1 SGHDN, CDR2 FVKESK. V lost 0 bases, J lost 0 bases, and 16 bases stayed unmatched. The CDR3 consists of 21 residues. Written as DNA, the CDR3 is TGTGCCAGCAGCCAAGAGGGCCCGAGTCTAGCGGGCCCCCTCTCCTACAATGAGCAGTTCTTC. This encodes CASSQEGPSLAGPLSYNEQFF. The entire variable domain, with the rest obtained from reference TRBV14 and TRBJ2-1, is as follows: EAGVTQFPSHSVIEKGQTVTLRCDPISGHDNLYWYRRVMGKEIKFLLHFVKESKQDESGMPNNRFLAERTGGTYSTLKVQPAELEDSGVYFCASSQEGPSLAGPLSYNEQFFGPGTRLTVL.

The chain is built from TRBV7-6 and TRBJ2-7; a weak D match, TRBD1 (6 bases). The CDR3 totals 13 residues. Germline CDR1 is SGHVS and CDR2 is FNYEAQ. The V gene lost 3 bases and the J gene lost 6 bases, with 12 bases spanning the gap. The CDR3 DNA reads as TGTGCCAGCAGCTTGACAGGTATGGGCGAGCAGTACTTC. Translating it yields CASSLTGMGEQYF.

This clone was recorded a few times. The gene calls are TRBV27 and TRBJ2-1; 8 bases match TRBD2. Trimming removed 5 bases from V and 3 bases from J; junction bases left unmatched: 6. The CDR3 is made up of 15 amino acids. Germline CDR1 MNHEY, CDR2 SMNVEV (reference sequence). The CDR3 DNA is TGTGCCAGCAGTCCTATCGCGGGAGGCTACAATGAGCAGTTCTTC. As protein: CASSPIAGGYNEQFF.

The chain uses TRBV7-9 and TRBJ1-1, with D perhaps TRBD1 (5 bases). The CDR3 loop spans 14 amino acids. With 7 bases removed from V and 4 bases from J, the gap between germline ends came to 16 bases. Germline loops: CDR1 SEHNR, CDR2 FQNEAQ (reference sequence). CDR3 in DNA: TGTGCCAGCAACCCTCAGGGTAAGGGCACTGAAGCTTTCTTT. Amino acids: CASNPQGKGTEAFF.

There are a few counts of this clone. The V gene is TRBV19, the J gene TRBJ1-2; TRBD1 aligns across 11 bases. This CDR3 contains 13 residues. The germline gives CDR1 LNHDA, CDR2 SQIVND (reference sequence). V was pared by 8 bases and J by 8 bases, with 7 bases of the junction left unmatched. The CDR3 region is CASSDRGRRGYTF. In DNA, the CDR3 is TGTGCCAGTTCGGACAGGGGGCGCAGAGGCTACACCTTC.

The V and J genes are TRBV7-8 and TRBJ2-5, with a weak D call TRBD2 (6 bases). The CDR3 sequence is 15 residues long. V lost 5 bases and J 5 bases, leaving 18 bases between the germline ends. Germline V gene data show CDR1 as SGHVS and CDR2 as FQNEAQ. In DNA, the CDR3 is TGTGCCAGCAGCGGGACTTCTGGGCTAGCGGAGACCCAGTACTTC. Its protein product is CASSGTSGLAETQYF.

The chain links TRBV28 to TRBJ1-1, with D uncertain. The length of the CDR3 is 13 residues. The ends were cut back, 6 bases at V and 4 bases at J, with 12 bases in the middle. The germline V gene has CDR1 MDHEN and CDR2 SYDVKM. The CDR3: CASRPIRLTEAFF. The CDR3 DNA sequence: TGTGCCAGCAGACCGATAAGACTCACTGAAGCTTTCTTT.

There are a few counts of this clone. The V and J genes are TRBV2 and TRBJ1-3; 10 positions match TRBD1. Per germline, CDR1 SNHLY and CDR2 FYNNEI. The CDR3 loop spans 15 amino acids. Trimming removed 6 bases from V and 8 bases from J; junction bases left unmatched: 10. The CDR3 DNA sequence: TGTGCCAGCAGGCGGGACAGGGGAGACTACTACACCATATATTTT. Translating it yields CASRRDRGDYYTIYF. The whole variable domain, filled in from reference TRBV2 and TRBJ1-3, reads EPEVTQTPSHQVTQMGQEVILRCVPISNHLYFYWYRQILGQKVEFLVSFYNNEISEKSEIFDDQFSVERPDGSNFTLKIRSTKLEDSAMYFCASRRDRGDYYTIYFGEGSWLTVV.

The chain couples TRBV28 to TRBJ2-5; 7 bases align to TRBD1. The CDR3 covers 13 residues. Germline V gene sequence: CDR1 MDHEN, CDR2 SYDVKM. The junction had 2 bases not matched to a gene; V was cut back by 3 bases and J by 4 bases. The CDR3 bases are TGTGCCAGCAGTTTTTACAGGGGAGAGACCCAGTACTTC. Amino acid sequence: CASSFYRGETQYF.